This T cell receptor beta chain was observed in a study of technical replicates of blood from a few donors. The CDR3 extends over 13 amino acids. The germline V gene encodes CDR1 SQVTM and CDR2 ANQGSEA. Assay used: immunoSEQ multiplex PCR; TCRdb lists only in-frame clones, some missing. The sample has some 60,000 clones, more than 75% seen once. Sequenced sample: PBMCs. The J gene is TRBJ1-5, the V gene TRBV29-1, with D possibly matching TRBD1 (5 bases). The origin of this receptor is a human donor in good health. Some clones in this sample may be carry-over from other donors' samples. The CDR3 reads CISSGFRGQPQHF. The CDR3 region has the DNA TGCATTTCGTCAGGGTTTAGAGGACAGCCCCAGCATTTT.